This T cell receptor (beta chain) was observed in a study of Tregs in tolerant kidney transplant recipients. Turning to the study itself: Related graft donors supplied nonmyeloablative bone marrow transplants, and mixed chimerism was transient.

The CDR3 length is 15 residues. CDR1 is SGHTA and CDR2 is FQGNSA in the germline V gene. The V end was cut by 5 bases, the J end by 3 bases, with 14 bases between. Clones were sequenced by immunoSEQ multiplex PCR, and TCRdb holds only the in-frame ones, with some missing. The data contain 55,000 to 70,000 clones, approximately 85% of them singletons. A word on this clone: Its matching antigen is unknown.

Thawed PBMCs were FACS-sorted into unstimulated CD4+CD25+CD127- regulatory T cells, CD4+CD25- non-regulatory cells, CD4 and CD8 cells. An overnight rest at 37°C with 200 to 250 IU/ml IL-2 preceded regulatory T cell sorting from thawed PBMCs. Whole-study results and caveats: Findings come from small patient numbers and require larger validation.

The sequence was collected from a human donor who received a combined kidney and bone marrow transplant. The sample was Tregs from blood, taken before the transplant. The V and J genes are TRBV7-2 and TRBJ2-1; no reliable D call. The CDR3 loop is CASSPPRKDYNEQFF. The CDR3 DNA reads as TGTGCCAGCAGCCCCCCCAGGAAAGACTACAATGAGCAGTTCTTC.